The TCR beta chain under discussion was sequenced for a study of beta chain features in type 1 diabetes. Findings of the study overall: Sampled from patients, naive, central memory and Treg TCRB repertoires appeared more similar than those sampled from healthy donors. The analysis here could not establish whether HLA type shapes TCRB rearrangement.

V was pared by 2 bases and J by 0 bases, with 2 bases of the junction left unmatched. The CDR3 has 17 amino acids. In germline, CDR1 is SGDLS, CDR2 YYNGEE. The authors reverse transcribed all of the isolated RNA, so sequencing captured expressed TCRB transcripts. This table comes from immunoSEQ multiplex PCR, and its TCRdb copy is limited to in-frame clones, with some not included. The table includes 140,000 or so clones, roughly a tenth detected once. Based on CD45RO/CCR7/CD25/CD127/CD95/CD27, CD4+ regulatory, stem cell-like memory, naive and central memory cells were sorted. This clone has more than one count but fewer than ten. Antigen specificity is unknown.

The V call is TRBV9, the J call TRBJ2-1, with 13 bases matching TRBD2. Sequencing was carried out using central memory CD4+ T cells from blood. This TCR was sampled from a man younger than 35 in good health. The CDR3 spells CASSVGLAGISYNEQFF. The DNA of the CDR3 is TGTGCCAGCAGCGTGGGACTAGCGGGGATCTCCTACAATGAGCAGTTCTTC.